This T cell receptor beta chain comes out of a study of blood T cell repertoires in COVID-19. The wider study: Italy, Spain and the United States were the sources of the convalescent and acute COVID-19 samples. Sources were T cells, B-cell-depleted T cells, or PBMCs; the material itself was cDNA or gDNA.

Germline CDR1 and CDR2: LNHDA and SQIVND (reference sequence). This CDR3 comprises 15 residues. The V end lost 4 bases, the J end lost 9 bases, and 19 bases lay between the germline ends. As originally analysed: The authors estimated nucleated cell counts from reference gene primer amplification. Profiled with immunoSEQ multiplex PCR; TCRdb holds only in-frame clones, not every one. V and J calls plus clone size are reproduced from that table; the DNA served to infer D and trimming. The table has over 110,000 clones, roughly 88% seen once. The clonotype comes from a woman aged 45-59 years with acute or convalescent COVID-19. The J gene is TRBJ2-1, the V gene TRBV19, with D tentatively TRBD1 (5 bases). Sequenced: peripheral blood. Here the CDR3 reads CASSTRGSPTGEQFF. The DNA of the CDR3 is TGTGCCAGTAGTACTAGGGGTAGCCCCACGGGTGAGCAGTTCTTC.